The source of this TCR beta chain is a study of OX40 agonist ivuxolimab in advanced cancers. Background on the study: It was ivuxolimab, an agonistic anti-OX40 (CD134) antibody, that patients were treated with.

TCRdb keeps only in-frame clones here, not all; method: immunoSEQ multiplex PCR. Among around 21,000 clones listed, 83% were seen once. Trimming removed 6 bases from V and 0 bases from J, with 9 bases in between. Germline CDR1 reads LGHNA; CDR2 reads YNFKEQ. The CDR3 is 14 amino acids. V usage is TRBV4-2 and J usage is TRBJ2-1; D gene uncertain. The receptor's source is an adult with an advanced solid tumor such as melanoma, head and neck, liver or kidney cancer. Material: CD4+ or CD8+ T cells sorted from blood, obtained in a trial of the OX40 agonist ivuxolimab. CDR3 DNA sequence: TGTGCCAGCAGTGTCAGGAACTCCTACAATGAGCAGTTCTTC. Protein sequence: CASSVRNSYNEQFF.